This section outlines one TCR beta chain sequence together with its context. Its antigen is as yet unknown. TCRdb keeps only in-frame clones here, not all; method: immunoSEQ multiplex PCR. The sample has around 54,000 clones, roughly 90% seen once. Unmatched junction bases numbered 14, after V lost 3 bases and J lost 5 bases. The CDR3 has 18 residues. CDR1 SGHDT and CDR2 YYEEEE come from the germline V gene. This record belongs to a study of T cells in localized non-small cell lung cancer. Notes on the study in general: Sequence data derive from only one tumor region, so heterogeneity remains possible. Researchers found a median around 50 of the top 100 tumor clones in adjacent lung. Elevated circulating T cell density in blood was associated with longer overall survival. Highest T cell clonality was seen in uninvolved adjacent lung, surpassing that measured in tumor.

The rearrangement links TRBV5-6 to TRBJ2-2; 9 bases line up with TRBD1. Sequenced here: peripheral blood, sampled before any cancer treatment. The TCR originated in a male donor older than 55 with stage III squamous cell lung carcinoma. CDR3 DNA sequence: TGTGCCAGCAGCTGGCCCAGGGGGGACAGGGATTTGACCGGGGAGCTGTTTTTT. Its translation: CASSWPRGDRDLTGELFF.